This TCR beta chain came from a study of shared T cell receptors in the human thymus. The CDR3 sequence is 16 residues long. The V and J ends lost 4 bases and 2 bases respectively, with 15 bases between them. CDR1 is MGHRA, CDR2 YSYEKL, per germline. The table came from immunoSEQ multiplex PCR; TCRdb's copy has only in-frame clones and leaves some out. The top ten hold about 0.01% of the sample, which has roughly 700,000 clones, more than 75% seen once. This sample was also put to use in a study of human thymus T cells. As that study records: Thymus was obtained from resections taken during corrective heart surgery. Thymic repertoires overlap heavily among unrelated individuals, related research has reported.

The source is a boy in the first two years of life with a congenital heart defect. The chain recombines TRBV4-1 with TRBJ1-5; possible D gene TRBD1, 6 bases. The sequencing input was thymocytes. The CDR3 protein is CASSRAPGDGNQPQHF. CDR3 coding DNA: TGCGCCAGCAGCCGAGCACCAGGGGACGGCAATCAGCCCCAGCATTTT.